A selection of T cell receptor beta chains follows, all from one sample in a study of cytomegalovirus exposure and HLA in healthy donors. Repertoires were generated with immunoSEQ multiplex PCR, while TCRdb's copy carries only in-frame clones and drops some. The sample lists about 120,000 clones, around 72% occurring once. The source material was PBMCs. The receptor set was obtained from a woman aged 45-60 years in good health and CMV-seropositive. Both conserved end residues are part of each CDR3.

cdr3_length,j_call,v_call,cdr3_aa
16,TRBJ1-2,TRBV6-5,CASSYSGQGVLYGYTF
12,TRBJ2-7,TRBV2,CASSVRDYEQYF
16,TRBJ1-2,TRBV5-1,CASSLGVTEFNYGYTF
15,TRBJ2-7,TRBV5-1,CASSRAGPPGGEQYF
18,TRBJ2-1,TRBV5-6,CASRTPIGGGSSYNEQFF
13,TRBJ2-7,TRBV4-1,CASSQVETYEQYF
16,TRBJ1-5,TRBV5-1,CASSLDGTGGNQPQHF
13,TRBJ2-2,TRBV30,CAWSPTSPGELFF
14,TRBJ2-7,TRBV2,CASSDLWTTYEQYF
15,TRBJ2-1,TRBV28,CASSSLTPLANEQFF
12,TRBJ1-2,TRBV9,CASRDRSYGYTF
16,TRBJ2-5,TRBV4-2,CASSQGLAGAGETQYF
16,TRBJ2-1,TRBV19,CASTDGAGGTYNEQFF
17,TRBJ2-1,TRBV7-9,CASSPNRGEGPYNEQFF
19,TRBJ1-5,TRBV7-2,CASSLAAHRGRDSNQPQHF
16,TRBJ2-3,TRBV11-3,CASSPTGTATFDTQYF
16,TRBJ2-7,TRBV15,CATSRDRTGFFYEQYF
14,TRBJ2-1,TRBV5-1,CASSFSGGDNEQFF
16,TRBJ1-1,TRBV4-1,CASSQEQIPGGREAFF
14,TRBJ2-7,TRBV5-1,CASSPDWSSYEQYF
14,TRBJ2-7,TRBV6-5,CASSSIGLASEQYF
16,TRBJ2-3,TRBV14,CASSPGLAGGTDTQYF
13,TRBJ2-6,TRBV5-4,CASSTAGANVLTF
15,TRBJ1-4,TRBV11-2,CASSFPGQGEEKLFF
14,TRBJ1-5,TRBV5-1,CASSLGPSNQPQHF
14,TRBJ2-5,TRBV19,CASRPRGEQGTQYF
13,TRBJ1-6,TRBV27,CATSIGEDSPLHF
13,-,TRBV29-1,CSVLTGSTYEQYF
12,TRBJ1-3,TRBV6-6,CASSSHPDTIYF
14,TRBJ1-1,TRBV30,CAWSQDRARTEAFF
13,TRBJ2-7,TRBV6-1,CASRTDPPYEQYF